The entry below gives a single T cell receptor (beta chain) sequence along with its context. The data belong to a study of blood T cells in healthy people across ages. V lost 2 bases to trimming and J lost 6 bases, with 16 bases between them. The CDR3 is 15 residues long. From germline, CDR1 is MNHNS and CDR2 SASEGT. Sample-barcoded 5' priming and a J-beta primer mix drove a second PCR of roughly 6 to 12 cycles. MiXCR, applied by TCRdb to the 5' RACE reads, yields one record per CDR3 protein. The sample contains some 1,000,000 distinct CDR3 sequences, less than 25% of which appear only once. Separately, the same data were catalogued under a study of T cells of mothers and their children.

This sequence originates from a girl aged 2-9 years in good health. J is TRBJ1-1 and V is TRBV6-1; perhaps TRBD1 as D (5 bases). Sequenced input: blood. The CDR3 reads CASSERPSGTPEAFF. CDR3 DNA sequence: TGTGCCAGCAGTGAAAGGCCGTCAGGGACTCCTGAAGCTTTCTTT.